The present entry profiles one T cell receptor beta chain with its context. Antigen specificity is unknown. Germline CDR1 is SQVTM and CDR2 is ANQGSEA. CDR3 length: 11 amino acids. Trimming pared 7 bases from V and 6 bases from J, leaving 11 bases between. The sample belongs to a study of T cells in Graves' hyperthyroidism and ophthalmopathy. Study-level results: Classification by a 13 V-J model distinguished ophthalmopathy from stable hyperthyroidism. Most expanded thyroid clonotypes above 0.001 recurred in blood.

Used for diagnoses were clinical symptoms, serum thyroxine and TRAb, thyroid ultrasound and orbital computed tomography. Amplified TCR beta CDR3 regions derived from RNA transcripts. TCR CDR3 underwent first-round RT-PCR with the HTBI primer set. TCRdb processed the multiplex PCR reads anew with MiXCR; each CDR3 protein has one entry. This sample has approximately 600,000 distinct CDR3 sequences; 15% to 20% occur once, and the top ten carry over 3.5%. The receptor was derived from a woman in her 30s with Graves' hyperthyroidism. The specimen sequenced was blood. This chain links TRBV29-1 with TRBJ2-3, with D possibly matching TRBD1 (5 bases). CDR3: CSARRDDTQYF. CDR3 in DNA: TGCAGCGCCCGCAGGGATGATACGCAGTATTTT.